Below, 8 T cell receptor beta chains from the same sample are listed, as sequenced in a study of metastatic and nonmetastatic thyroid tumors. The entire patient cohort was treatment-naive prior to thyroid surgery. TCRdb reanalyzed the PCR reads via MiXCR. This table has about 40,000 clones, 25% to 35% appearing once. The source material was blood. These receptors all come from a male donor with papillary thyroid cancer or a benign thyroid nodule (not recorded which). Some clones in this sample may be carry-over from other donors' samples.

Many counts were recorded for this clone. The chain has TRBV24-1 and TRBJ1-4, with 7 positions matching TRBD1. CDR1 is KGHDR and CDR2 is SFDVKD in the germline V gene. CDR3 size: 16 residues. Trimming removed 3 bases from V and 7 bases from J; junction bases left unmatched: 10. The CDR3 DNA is TGTGCCACCAGTGATGAGTTCGACAGGGTATGTGAAAAACTGTTTTTT. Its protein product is CATSDEFDRVCEKLFF.

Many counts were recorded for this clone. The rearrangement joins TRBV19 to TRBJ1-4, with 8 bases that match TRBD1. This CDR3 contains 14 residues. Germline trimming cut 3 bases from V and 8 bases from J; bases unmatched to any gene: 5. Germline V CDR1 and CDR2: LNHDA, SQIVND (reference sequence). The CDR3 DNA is TGTGCCAGTAGTATTGGGACAGGCCCCGAAAAACTGTTTTTT. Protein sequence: CASSIGTGPEKLFF.

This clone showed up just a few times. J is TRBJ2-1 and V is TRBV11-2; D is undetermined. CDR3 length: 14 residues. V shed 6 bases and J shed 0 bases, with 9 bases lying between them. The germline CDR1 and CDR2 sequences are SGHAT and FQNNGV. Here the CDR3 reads CASRRSSSYNEQFF. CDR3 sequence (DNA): TGTGCCAGCAGACGATCGAGCTCCTACAATGAGCAGTTCTTC.

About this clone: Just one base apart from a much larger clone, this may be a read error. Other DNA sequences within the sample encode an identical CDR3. CDR3 coding DNA: TGTGCCAGCAGTGACGGCTGGTTCACAGAAGAGACACAGTACTTC. This codes for CASSDGWFTEETQYF. The rearrangement links TRBV6-1 to TRBJ2-5; D unclear. The germline CDR1 and CDR2 sequences are MNHNS and SASEGT. CDR3 size: 15 residues.

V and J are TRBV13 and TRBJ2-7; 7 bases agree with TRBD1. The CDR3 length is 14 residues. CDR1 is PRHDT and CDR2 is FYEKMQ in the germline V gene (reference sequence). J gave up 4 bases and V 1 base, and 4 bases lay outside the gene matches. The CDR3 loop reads CASSLATGIYEQYF. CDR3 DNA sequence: TGTGCCAGCAGCTTAGCGACAGGGATTTACGAGCAGTACTTC.

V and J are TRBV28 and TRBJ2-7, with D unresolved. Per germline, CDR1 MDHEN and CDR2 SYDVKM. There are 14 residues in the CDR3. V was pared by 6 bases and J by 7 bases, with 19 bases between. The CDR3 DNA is TGTGCCAGCAGGTGGATAGTCCAAAGTGGTGAGCAGTACTTC. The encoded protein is CASRWIVQSGEQYF.

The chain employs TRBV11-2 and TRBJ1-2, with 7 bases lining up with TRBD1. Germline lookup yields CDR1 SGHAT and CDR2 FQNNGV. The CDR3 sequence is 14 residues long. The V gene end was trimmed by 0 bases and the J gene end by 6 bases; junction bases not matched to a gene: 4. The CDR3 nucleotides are TGTGCCAGCAGCTTAGAAAGACAGGGCCATGGCTACACCTTC. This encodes CASSLERQGHGYTF. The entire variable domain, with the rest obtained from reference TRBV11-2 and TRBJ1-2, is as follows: EAGVAQSPRYKIIEKRQSVAFWCNPISGHATLYWYQQILGQGPKLLIQFQNNGVVDDSQLPKDRFSAERLKGVDSTLKIQPAKLEDSAVYLCASSLERQGHGYTFGSGTRLTVV.

The CDR3 sequence: CAIATGGEVRGYTF. CDR3 DNA sequence: TGTGCCATTGCCACAGGGGGCGAAGTCCGTGGCTACACCTTC. J is TRBJ1-2 and V is TRBV6-1; TRBD1 agrees at 9 bases. Germline trimming cut 10 bases from V and 7 bases from J; bases unmatched to any gene: 13. CDR1 is MNHNS and CDR2 is SASEGT in the germline V gene. CDR3 size: 14 residues.